This entry is about one T cell receptor (beta chain). The antigen remains unidentified. Investigators performed immunoSEQ version v3.0 at survey level. Sequenced by immunoSEQ multiplex PCR; TCRdb stores in-frame clones only, minus some. Here the sample spans around 30,000 clones, around 93% being singletons. The data are from a study of long-term antiretroviral therapy in people with HIV. The study's findings and limits: Post-ART diversity increased but stayed below transplant donor controls.

This material consisted of unsorted PBMCs, taken around 7.4 years after starting antiretroviral therapy. This receptor was obtained from a man between 50 and 59 years old with HIV.

The CDR3 sequence: CASSPAGVIGELFF. In DNA form, the CDR3 reads TGTGCCAGCAGCCCCGCTGGGGTCATCGGGGAGCTGTTTTTT. This chain connects TRBV6-1 to TRBJ2-2; no firm D call. The CDR3 totals 14 residues. V was cut by 6 bases and J by 7 bases, with 15 bases left in between. Per the germline V gene, CDR1 is MNHNS and CDR2 is SASEGT.